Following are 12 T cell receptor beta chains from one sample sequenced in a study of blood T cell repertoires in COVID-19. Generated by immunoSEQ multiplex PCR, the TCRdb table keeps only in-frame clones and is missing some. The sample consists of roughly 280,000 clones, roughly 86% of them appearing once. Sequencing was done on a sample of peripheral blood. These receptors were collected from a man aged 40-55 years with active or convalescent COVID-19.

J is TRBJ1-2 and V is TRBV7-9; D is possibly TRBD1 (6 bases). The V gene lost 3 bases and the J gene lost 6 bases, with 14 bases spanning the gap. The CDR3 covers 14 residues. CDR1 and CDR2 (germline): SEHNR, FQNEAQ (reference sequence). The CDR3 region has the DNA TGTGCCAGCAGCTTGCTGTCAGGGGCGGATGGCTACACCTTC. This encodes CASSLLSGADGYTF.

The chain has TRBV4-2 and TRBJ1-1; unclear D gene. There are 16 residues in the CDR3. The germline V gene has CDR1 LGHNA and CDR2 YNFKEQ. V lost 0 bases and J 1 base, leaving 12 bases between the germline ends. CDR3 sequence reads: CASSQEFGGGNTEAFF. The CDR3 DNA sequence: TGTGCCAGCAGCCAAGAGTTCGGCGGTGGGAACACTGAAGCTTTCTTT.

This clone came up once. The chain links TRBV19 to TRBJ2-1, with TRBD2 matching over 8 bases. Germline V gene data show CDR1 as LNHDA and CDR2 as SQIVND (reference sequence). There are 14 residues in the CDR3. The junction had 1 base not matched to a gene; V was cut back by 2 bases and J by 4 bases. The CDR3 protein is CASSIPGGYNEQFF. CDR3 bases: TGTGCCAGTAGTATACCGGGAGGGTACAATGAGCAGTTCTTC.

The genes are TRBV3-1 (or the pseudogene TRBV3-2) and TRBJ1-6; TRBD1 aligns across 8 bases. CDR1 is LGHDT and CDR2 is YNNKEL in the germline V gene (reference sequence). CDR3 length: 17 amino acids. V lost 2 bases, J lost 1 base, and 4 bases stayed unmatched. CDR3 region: CASSQPTGVSYNSPLHF. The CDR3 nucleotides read TGTGCCAGCAGCCAACCGACAGGGGTGTCCTATAATTCACCCCTCCACTTT.

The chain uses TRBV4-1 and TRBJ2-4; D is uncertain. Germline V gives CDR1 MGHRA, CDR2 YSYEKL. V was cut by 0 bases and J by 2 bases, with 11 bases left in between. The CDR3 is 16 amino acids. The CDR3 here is CASSQDRGQTKNIQYF. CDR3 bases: TGCGCCAGCAGCCAAGATCGCGGCCAAACCAAAAACATTCAGTACTTC.

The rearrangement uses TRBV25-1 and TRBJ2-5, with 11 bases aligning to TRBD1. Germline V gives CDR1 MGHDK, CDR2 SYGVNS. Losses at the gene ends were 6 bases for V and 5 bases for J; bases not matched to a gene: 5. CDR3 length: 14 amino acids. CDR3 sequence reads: CASSRTGGRETQYF. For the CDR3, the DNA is TGTGCCAGCAGCCGGACAGGGGGCCGGGAGACCCAGTACTTC.

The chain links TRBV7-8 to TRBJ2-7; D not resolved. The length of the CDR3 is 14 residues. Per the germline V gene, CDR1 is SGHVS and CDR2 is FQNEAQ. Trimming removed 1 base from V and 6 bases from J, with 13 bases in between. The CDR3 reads CASSLEAGHGEQYF. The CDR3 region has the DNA TGTGCCAGCAGCTTAGAAGCTGGGCACGGCGAGCAGTACTTC.

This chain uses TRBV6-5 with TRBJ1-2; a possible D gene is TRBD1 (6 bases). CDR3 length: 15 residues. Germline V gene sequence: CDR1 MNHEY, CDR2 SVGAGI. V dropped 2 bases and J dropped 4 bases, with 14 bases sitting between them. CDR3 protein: CASSYLDRRVYGYTF. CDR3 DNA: TGTGCCAGCAGTTACCTTGACAGGAGAGTCTATGGCTACACCTTC.

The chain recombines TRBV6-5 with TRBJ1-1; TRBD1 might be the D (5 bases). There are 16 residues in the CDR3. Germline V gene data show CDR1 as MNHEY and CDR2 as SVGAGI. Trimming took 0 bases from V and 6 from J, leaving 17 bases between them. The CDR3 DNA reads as TGTGCCAGCAGTTACTCGGGGCTTAGGGAGGGGTCTGAAGCTTTCTTT. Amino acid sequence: CASSYSGLREGSEAFF.

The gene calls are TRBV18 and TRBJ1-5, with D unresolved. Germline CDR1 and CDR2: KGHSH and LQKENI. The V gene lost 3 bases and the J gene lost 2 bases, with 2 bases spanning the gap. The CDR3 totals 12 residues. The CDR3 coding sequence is TGTGCCAGCTCACCCGGCAATCAGCCCCAGCATTTT. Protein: CASSPGNQPQHF.

The CDR3 bases are TGTGCCAGCAGTCCAGCAGGAGGCGAGACCCAGTACTTC. This sequence encodes CASSPAGGETQYF. The chain combines TRBV28 with TRBJ2-5; D might be TRBD2 (5 bases). The CDR3 extends over 13 amino acids. The germline gives CDR1 MDHEN, CDR2 SYDVKM. The germline V and J ends were trimmed by 5 bases and 5 bases, with 12 bases remaining between them.

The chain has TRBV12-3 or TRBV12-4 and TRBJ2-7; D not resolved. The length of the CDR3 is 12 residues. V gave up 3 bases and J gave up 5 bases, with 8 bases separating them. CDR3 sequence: CASSFTPDEQYF. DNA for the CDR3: TGTGCCAGCAGTTTCACTCCCGACGAGCAGTACTTC.